This T cell receptor (beta chain) was sequenced for a study of CD8+ T cells in alopecia areata listed by TCRdb under 2018. Describing the broader study: Treated patients were enrolled in an open-label pilot trial of oral tofacitinib, 5 to 10 mg twice daily, for moderate-to-severe alopecia areata. Amplification of TCRbeta CDR3 regions was done by immunoSEQ multiplex PCR using 35 Vbeta forward primers and 13 Jbeta reverse primers. Disease severity in treated patients was measured with the SALT score, which quantifies the percentage of affected scalp surface area. Clonality in the scalp was compared among normal scalp (n=4), patchy alopecia areata scalp (n=8), and alopecia totalis/universalis scalp (n=8). To study T cell clonal expansion in alopecia areata, the researchers applied high-throughput TCRbeta sequencing to both the C3H/HeJ mouse model and human patients. RNA was extracted with the PAXgene miRNA kit for fixed scalp, the miRNeasy kit for PBMCs, and the RNeasy kit for mouse skin. Tofacitinib was given for 6 to 18 months, followed by 6 months of follow-up off drug to assess delayed response and recurrence. Patients on tofacitinib were biopsied at baseline and after 4 and 24 weeks of treatment, and several of the patients also had a later scalp biopsy. Human TCRbeta sequencing covered scalp tissue and sorted CD4+ and CD8+ peripheral blood T cells from patchy and totalis/universalis alopecia areata patients and healthy controls.

Findings and caveats that apply to the study as a whole: Compared with normal scalp, lesional scalp, particularly in alopecia totalis/universalis, had higher clonality and more expanded CD8+ clones, which suggests antigenic drive. Many expanded lesional clones persisted in scalp and blood during tofacitinib treatment, which may partly explain relapse after stopping treatment. Scalp clonality and the number of expanded CD8+ clones among the top 100 scalp clones were significantly decreased by tofacitinib. Scalp TCR repertoire analysis is complicated because resident alphabeta T cells in normal human skin are also sequenced, whereas mouse skin is dominated by gammadelta T cells. Shared TCR sequences between patients were less evident than in mice, which may be partly attributable to HLA diversity in the patient population. Because the treated cohort was small and included a single nonresponder, larger studies are needed to assess links between baseline CD8+ expansion and response.

The library came from the immunoSEQ multiplex PCR assay. RNA was extracted from all samples and reverse transcribed into cDNA, which served as template for TCR sequencing. SuperScript III was used for first-strand cDNA synthesis, primed with a 2:1 mix of oligo-dT and random hexamers. Amplification bias was assessed with a synthetic immune receptor repertoire, and residual bias was removed computationally. Concerning the study's data processing: Raw reads were preprocessed to remove errors, and CDR3 was defined according to IMGT conventions as the region from the conserved cysteine to phenylalanine. Clonality was computed as 1 minus the Shannon entropy, with the entropy normalized by log2 of the number of productive unique TCRs. Whether scalp clones were CD4 or CD8 was inferred by matching scalp TCRbeta sequences against CD4 and CD8 repertoires sorted from blood. This is the immuneACCESS table as TCRdb keeps it, with only in-frame sequences that have V and J called. A part of the clones is gone; compared with another copy, unresolved V genes explain less than half, and the rest is unexplained. Clone size and V and J calls were adopted from that table, with D and trimming inferred from the DNA. This sample has 100,000 or so clones in its table, and around 60% of those were observed once. The ten top clones hold about 17% of the sample.

CDR1 and CDR2 are drawn from the germline V gene: MNHNS, SASEGT. Trimming removed 9 bases from V and 0 bases from J, leaving 13 bases between the germline ends. Its CDR3 holds 14 amino acids, cysteine through phenylalanine. The sequence is cut down to CDR3 DNA, 42 bases in frame from base 1. Taken with the paper, the label for treatment or condition translates to: oral pan-JAK inhibitor, 5-10 mg twice daily. Peripheral blood and lesional scalp punch biopsies were obtained from patients with alopecia areata. PBMCs were isolated by density centrifugation and stained for CD3, CD4 and CD8, and CD4+ and CD8+ T cells were sorted on a FACSAria. About this clone: Its antigen is currently not known. No clone much larger than this one lies a single base away; base qualities are absent.

This chain joins TRBV6-1 to TRBJ2-3; 5 matching bases give a weak D call of TRBD1. The receptor comes from a human donor with alopecia areata. Sequences were derived from CD8+ T cells sorted from blood, sampled at approximately week 60, from a patient treated with tofacitinib. The encoded CDR3 is CASCGAASTDTQYF. The sequenced DNA is TGTGCCAGTTGTGGGGCCGCCAGCACAGATACGCAGTATTTT.